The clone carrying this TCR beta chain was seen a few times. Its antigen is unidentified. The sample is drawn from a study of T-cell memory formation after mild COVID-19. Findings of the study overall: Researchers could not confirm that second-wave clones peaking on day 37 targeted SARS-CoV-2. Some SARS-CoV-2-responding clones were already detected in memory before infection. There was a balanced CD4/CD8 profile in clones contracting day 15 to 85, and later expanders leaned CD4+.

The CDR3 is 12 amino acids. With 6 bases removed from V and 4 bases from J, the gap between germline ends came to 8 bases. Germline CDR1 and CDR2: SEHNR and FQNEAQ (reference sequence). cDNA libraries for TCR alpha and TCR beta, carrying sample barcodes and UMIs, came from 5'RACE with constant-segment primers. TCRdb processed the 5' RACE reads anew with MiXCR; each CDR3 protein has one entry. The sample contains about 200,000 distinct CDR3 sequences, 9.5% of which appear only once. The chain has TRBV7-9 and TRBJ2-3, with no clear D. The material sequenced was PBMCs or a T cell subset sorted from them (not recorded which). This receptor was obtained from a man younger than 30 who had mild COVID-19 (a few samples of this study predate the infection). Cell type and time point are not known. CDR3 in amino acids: CASSPRADTQYF. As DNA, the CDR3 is TGTGCCAGCAGTCCTAGGGCAGATACGCAGTATTTT.